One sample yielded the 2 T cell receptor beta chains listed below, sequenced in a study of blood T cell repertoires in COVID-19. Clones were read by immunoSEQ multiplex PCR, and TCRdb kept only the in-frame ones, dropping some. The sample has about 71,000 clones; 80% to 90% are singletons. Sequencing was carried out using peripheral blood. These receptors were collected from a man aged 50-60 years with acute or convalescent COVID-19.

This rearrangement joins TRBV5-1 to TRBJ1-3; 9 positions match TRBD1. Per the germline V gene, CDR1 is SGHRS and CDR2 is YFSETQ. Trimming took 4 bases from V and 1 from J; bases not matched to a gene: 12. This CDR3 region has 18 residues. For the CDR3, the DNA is TGCGCCAGCAGCCCCCTCCCGGGACAGGGCTGGTCTGGAAACACCATATATTTT. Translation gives CASSPLPGQGWSGNTIYF. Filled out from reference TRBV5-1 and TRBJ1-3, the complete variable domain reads KAGVTQTPRYLIKTRGQQVTLSCSPISGHRSVSWYQQTPGQGLQFLFEYFSETQRNKGNFPGRFSGRQFSNSRSEMNVSTLELGDSALYLCASSPLPGQGWSGNTIYFGEGSWLTVV.

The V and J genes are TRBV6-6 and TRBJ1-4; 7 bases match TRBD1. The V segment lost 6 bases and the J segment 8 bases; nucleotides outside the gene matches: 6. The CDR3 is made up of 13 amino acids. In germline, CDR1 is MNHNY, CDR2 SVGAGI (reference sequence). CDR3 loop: CASRNRGGEKLFF. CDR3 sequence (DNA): TGTGCCAGCAGAAACAGGGGTGGGGAAAAACTGTTTTTT.